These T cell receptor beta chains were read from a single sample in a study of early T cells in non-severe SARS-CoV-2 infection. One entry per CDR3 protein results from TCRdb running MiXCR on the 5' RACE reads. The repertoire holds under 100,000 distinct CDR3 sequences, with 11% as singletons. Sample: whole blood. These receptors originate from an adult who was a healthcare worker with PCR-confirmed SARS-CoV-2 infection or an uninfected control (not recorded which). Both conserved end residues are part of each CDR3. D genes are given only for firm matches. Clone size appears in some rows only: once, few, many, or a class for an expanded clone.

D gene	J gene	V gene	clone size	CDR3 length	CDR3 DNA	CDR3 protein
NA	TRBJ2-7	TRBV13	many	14	TGTGCCAGCAGCCAACAGGGCCGCTCCTACGAGCAGTACTTC	CASSQQGRSYEQYF
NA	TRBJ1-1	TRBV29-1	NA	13	TGCAGCGTTGAACGGCCATTCCTCACTGAAGCTTTCTTT	CSVERPFLTEAFF
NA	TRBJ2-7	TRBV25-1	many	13	TGTGCCAGCAGCTCCCCCCAGGCGCGCGAGCAGTACTTC	CASSSPQAREQYF
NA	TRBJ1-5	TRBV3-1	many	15	TGTGCCAGCAGCCAAGGACTGGACAGTTATCAGCCCCAGCATTTT	CASSQGLDSYQPQHF
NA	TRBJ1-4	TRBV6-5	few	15	TGTGCCAGCAGCCCTATGGGGGCAACTAATGAAAAACTGTTTTTT	CASSPMGATNEKLFF
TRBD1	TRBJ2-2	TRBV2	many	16	TGTGCCAGCAGTGAATGGGACAGGGAGAATACCGGGGAGCTGTTTTTT	CASSEWDRENTGELFF
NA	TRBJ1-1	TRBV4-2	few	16	TGTGCCAGCAGCCGGGGGGGAGCGTCGCAGAACACTGAAGCTTTCTTT	CASSRGGASQNTEAFF
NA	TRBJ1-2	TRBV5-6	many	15	TGTGCCAGCAGCTTGGGGATGTTGACAAAATATGGCTACACCTTC	CASSLGMLTKYGYTF
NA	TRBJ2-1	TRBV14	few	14	TGTGCCAGCAGTGGCGCATTGGCAGGGAATGAGCAGTTCTTC	CASSGALAGNEQFF
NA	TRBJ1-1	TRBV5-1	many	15	TGCGCCAGCAGCTTATCTCCGAGCATGAACACTGAAGCTTTCTTT	CASSLSPSMNTEAFF
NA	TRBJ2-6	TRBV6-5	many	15	TGTGCCAGCAGCGGGTCTCTCTCCGGGGCCAACGTCCTGACTTTC	CASSGSLSGANVLTF
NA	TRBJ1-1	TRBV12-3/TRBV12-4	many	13	TGTGCCAGCAGTTTTAGATCGATCAACCGGGCTTTCTTT	CASSFRSINRAFF
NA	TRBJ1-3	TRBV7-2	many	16	TGTGCCAGCAGCTGGGACGGCTCGAGCTCTGGAAACACCATATATTTT	CASSWDGSSSGNTIYF
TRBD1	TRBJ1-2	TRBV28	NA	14	TGTGCCAGCAGCGCAGGGACAGCCCTCTATGGCTACACCTTC	CASSAGTALYGYTF
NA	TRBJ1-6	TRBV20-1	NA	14	TGCAGTGCACAAGGACGGCTCCTGAATTCACCCCTCCACTTT	CSAQGRLLNSPLHF
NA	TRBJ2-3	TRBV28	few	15	TGTGCCAGCAGTTTGCCTGGCGGTTTCACAGATACGCAGTATTTT	CASSLPGGFTDTQYF
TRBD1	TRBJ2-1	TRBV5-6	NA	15	TGTGCCAGCAGACACTACGGGACAGGGAGGAATGAGCAGTTCTTC	CASRHYGTGRNEQFF
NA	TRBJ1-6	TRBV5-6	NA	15	TGTGCCAGCAGCTTGTTCGGGCAGACTAATTCACCCCTCCACTTT	CASSLFGQTNSPLHF
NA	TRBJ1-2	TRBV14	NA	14	TGTGCCAGCAGCCAAGTACAGGGCTTCTATGGCTACACCTTC	CASSQVQGFYGYTF
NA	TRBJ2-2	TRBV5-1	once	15	TGCGCCAGCAGCCCCGGACAGTTAAACACCGGGGAGCTGTTTTTT	CASSPGQLNTGELFF
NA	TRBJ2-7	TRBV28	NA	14	TGTGCCAGCAGTTTTACCGGATCTCAATACGAGCAGTACTTC	CASSFTGSQYEQYF
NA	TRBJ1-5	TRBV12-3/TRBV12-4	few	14	TGTGCCAGCAGTCCCCTAGGGGCTGGGCAGCCCCAGCATTTT	CASSPLGAGQPQHF
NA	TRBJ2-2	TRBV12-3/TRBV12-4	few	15	TGTGCCAGCAGTTTAGTGGCCACGTCGAGCGGGGAGCTGTTTTTT	CASSLVATSSGELFF
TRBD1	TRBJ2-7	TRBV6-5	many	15	TGTGCCAGCAGTTACTCGGGGACAGGGGAATACGAGCAGTACTTC	CASSYSGTGEYEQYF
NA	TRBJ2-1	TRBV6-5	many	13	TGTGCCAGCAGGGATCTACAGCGCAATGAGCAGTTCTTC	CASRDLQRNEQFF
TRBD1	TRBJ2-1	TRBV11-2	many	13	TGTGCCAGCAGCTTGGACAGGGTCGATGAGCAGTTCTTC	CASSLDRVDEQFF
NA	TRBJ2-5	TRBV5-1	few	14	TGCGCCAGCAGCCTAGCGACAAGAATAGAGACCCAGTACTTC	CASSLATRIETQYF
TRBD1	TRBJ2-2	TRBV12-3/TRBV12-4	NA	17	TGTGCCAGCAGCCCCGCGACCGGGACAGTAAACACCGGGGAGCTGTTTTTT	CASSPATGTVNTGELFF
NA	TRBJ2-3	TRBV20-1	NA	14	TGCAGTGCTAGGTTCAGCTCTAGCACAGATACGCAGTATTTT	CSARFSSSTDTQYF
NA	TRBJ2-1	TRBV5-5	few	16	TGTGCCAGCAGCCAAAGACAACAACCCTCCTACAATGAGCAGTTCTTC	CASSQRQQPSYNEQFF
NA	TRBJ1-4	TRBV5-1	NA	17	TGCGCCAGCAGCTCCGGGGGGATTGGAACAACTAATGAAAAACTGTTTTTT	CASSSGGIGTTNEKLFF
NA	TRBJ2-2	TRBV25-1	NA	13	TGTGCCAGCAGCCCCGGGCGCCTAGGGGAGCTGTTTTTT	CASSPGRLGELFF
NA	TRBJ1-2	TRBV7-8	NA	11	TGTGCCAGCAGCTTTGGTAGTGGCTACACCTTC	CASSFGSGYTF
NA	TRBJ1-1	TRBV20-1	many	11	TGCAGTGCGGAACACTCTTTGGGAGCTTTCTTT	CSAEHSLGAFF
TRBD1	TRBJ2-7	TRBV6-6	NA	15	TGTGCCAGCAGTTATCGAGGACAGGGCGTAGACGAGCAGTACTTC	CASSYRGQGVDEQYF
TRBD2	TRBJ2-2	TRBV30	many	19	TGTGCCTGGAATAGGCCTTCCGGGGACTACCTACTTTACACCGGGGAGCTGTTTTTT	CAWNRPSGDYLLYTGELFF
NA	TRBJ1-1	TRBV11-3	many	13	TGTGCCAGCAGCTTAGAGGGGAACACTGAAGCTTTCTTT	CASSLEGNTEAFF
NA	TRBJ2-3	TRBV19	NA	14	TGTGCCAGTAGTATTGGGGGGAGGTCAGATACGCAGTATTTT	CASSIGGRSDTQYF
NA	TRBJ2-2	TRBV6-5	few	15	TGTGCCACCCAACCCGGGACGGTCGACACCGGGGAGCTGTTTTTT	CATQPGTVDTGELFF
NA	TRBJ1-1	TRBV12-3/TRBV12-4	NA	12	TGTGCCAGCAGCCGGGGATGGACTGAAGCTTTCTTT	CASSRGWTEAFF
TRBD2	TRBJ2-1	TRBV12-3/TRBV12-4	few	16	TGTGCCAGCAGTTCCGGACTAGCGAGAACCTACAATGAGCAGTTCTTC	CASSSGLARTYNEQFF
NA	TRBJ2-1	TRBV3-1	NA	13	TGTGCCAGCAGCCAAGAGGGGTACAATGAGCAGTTCTTC	CASSQEGYNEQFF
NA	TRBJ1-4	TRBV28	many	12	TGTGCCAGCAGTTCGGTTAATGAAAAACTGTTTTTT	CASSSVNEKLFF
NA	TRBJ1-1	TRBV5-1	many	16	TGCGCCAGCAGCTTGGTCTCTGGTTACATGAACACTGAAGCTTTCTTT	CASSLVSGYMNTEAFF
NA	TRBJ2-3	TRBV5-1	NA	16	TGCGCCAGCAGCTTGGAATATCTAGGAACCACAGATACGCAGTATTTT	CASSLEYLGTTDTQYF
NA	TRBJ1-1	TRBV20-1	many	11	TGCAGTGCTAGTGAAACGGCTGAAGCTTTCTTT	CSASETAEAFF
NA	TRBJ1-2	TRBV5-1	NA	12	TGCGCCAGCAGCGCATCAAGCAGTGGCTACACCTTC	CASSASSSGYTF
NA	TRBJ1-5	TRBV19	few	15	TGTGCCAGTAGTATTCCTGGGGGGAGCAATCAGCCCCAGCATTTT	CASSIPGGSNQPQHF
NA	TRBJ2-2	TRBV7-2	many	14	TGTGCCAGCAGCTTAGCGGGCCCCACCGGGGAGCTGTTTTTT	CASSLAGPTGELFF
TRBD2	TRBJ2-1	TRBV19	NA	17	TGTGCCAGTAGTACCCTAGCGGGCGGAGGTTTCTACAATGAGCAGTTCTTC	CASSTLAGGGFYNEQFF
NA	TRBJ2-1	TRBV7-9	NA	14	TGTGCCAGCAGCTTTGGCGGAACCTACAATGAGCAGTTCTTC	CASSFGGTYNEQFF
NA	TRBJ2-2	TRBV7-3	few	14	TGTGCCAGCCGTTCCGGGTCTACCACCGGGGAGCTGTTTTTT	CASRSGSTTGELFF
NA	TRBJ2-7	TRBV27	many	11	TGTGCCAGCAGTTTTCTTTACGAGCAGTACTTC	CASSFLYEQYF
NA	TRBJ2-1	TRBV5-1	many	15	TGCGCCAGCAGCTTGGTGCGGAGCTCCTACAATGAGCAGTTCTTC	CASSLVRSSYNEQFF
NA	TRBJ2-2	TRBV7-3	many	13	TGTGCCAGCAGCTTACCCGGCACCGGGGAGCTGTTTTTT	CASSLPGTGELFF
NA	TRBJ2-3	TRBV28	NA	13	TGTGCCAGCAAATGGGAGTTAACAGATACGCAGTATTTT	CASKWELTDTQYF
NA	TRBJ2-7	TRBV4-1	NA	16	TGCGCCAGCAGCCAAGATAGCGCTAGCGCTAGCTACGAGCAGTACTTC	CASSQDSASASYEQYF